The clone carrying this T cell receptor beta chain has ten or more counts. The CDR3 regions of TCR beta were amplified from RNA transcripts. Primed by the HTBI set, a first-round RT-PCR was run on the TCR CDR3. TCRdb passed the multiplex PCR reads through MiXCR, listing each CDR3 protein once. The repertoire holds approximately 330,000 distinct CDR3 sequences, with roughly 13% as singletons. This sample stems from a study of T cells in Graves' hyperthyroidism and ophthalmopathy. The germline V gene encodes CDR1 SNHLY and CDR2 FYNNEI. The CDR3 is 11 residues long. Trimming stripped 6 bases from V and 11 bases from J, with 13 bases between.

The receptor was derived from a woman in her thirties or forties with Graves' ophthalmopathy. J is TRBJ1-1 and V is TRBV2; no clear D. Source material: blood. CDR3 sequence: CASSGRVRAFF. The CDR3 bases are TGTGCCAGCAGCGGAAGAGTACGGGCTTTCTTT.